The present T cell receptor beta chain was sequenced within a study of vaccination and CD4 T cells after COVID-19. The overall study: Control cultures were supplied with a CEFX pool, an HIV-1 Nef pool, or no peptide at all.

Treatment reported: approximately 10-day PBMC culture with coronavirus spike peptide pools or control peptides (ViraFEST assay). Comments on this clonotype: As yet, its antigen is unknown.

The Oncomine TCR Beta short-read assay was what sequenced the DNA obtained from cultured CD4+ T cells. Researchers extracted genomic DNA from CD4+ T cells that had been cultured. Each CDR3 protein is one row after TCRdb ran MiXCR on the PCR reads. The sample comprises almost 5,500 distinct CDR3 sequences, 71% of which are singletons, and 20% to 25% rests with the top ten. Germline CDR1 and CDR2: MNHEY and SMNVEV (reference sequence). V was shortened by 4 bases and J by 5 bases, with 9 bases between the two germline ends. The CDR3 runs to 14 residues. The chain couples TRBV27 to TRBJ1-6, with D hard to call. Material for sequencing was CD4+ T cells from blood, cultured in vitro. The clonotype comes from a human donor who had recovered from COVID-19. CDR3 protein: CASSWRSNNSPLHF. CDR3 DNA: TGTGCCAGCAGTTGGCGGTCGAATAATTCACCCCTCCACTTT.